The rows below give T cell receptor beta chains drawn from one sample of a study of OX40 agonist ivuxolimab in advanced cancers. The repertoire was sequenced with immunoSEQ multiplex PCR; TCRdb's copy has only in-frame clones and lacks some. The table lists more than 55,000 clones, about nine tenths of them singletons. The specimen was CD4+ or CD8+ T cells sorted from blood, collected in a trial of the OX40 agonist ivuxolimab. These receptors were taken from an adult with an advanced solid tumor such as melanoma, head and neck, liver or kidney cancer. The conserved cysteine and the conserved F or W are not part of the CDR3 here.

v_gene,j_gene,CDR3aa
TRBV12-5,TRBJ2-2,ASGLGGTGELF
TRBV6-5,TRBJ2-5,ASSSGPTGAETQY
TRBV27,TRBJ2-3,ASRQGARTDTQY
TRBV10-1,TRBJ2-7,ARFATGQETYEQY
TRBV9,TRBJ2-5,ASSVASGRRLRETQY
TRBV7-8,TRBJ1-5,ASSLAWEGNQPQH
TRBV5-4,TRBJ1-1,ASSLQEGQRNTEAF
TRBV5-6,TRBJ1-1,ASSFRGTGNTEAF
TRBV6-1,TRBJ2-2,ASTLQANTGELF
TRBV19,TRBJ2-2,ASSTIGMANTGELF
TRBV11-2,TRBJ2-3,ASTFGHGFPDTQY
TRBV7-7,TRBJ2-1,ASSPGTGSSNEQF
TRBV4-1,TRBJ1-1,ASSQGRMNTEAF
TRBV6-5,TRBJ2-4,ASSLSGTIAKNIQY
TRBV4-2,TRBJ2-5,ASSQDPLMVTQY
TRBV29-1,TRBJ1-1,SAAGPGTEAF
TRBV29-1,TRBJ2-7,SVGSLQGAHEQY
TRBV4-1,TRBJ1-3,ASSPSFSIPAGGGGNTIY
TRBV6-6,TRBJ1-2,ASSRDKEYGYT
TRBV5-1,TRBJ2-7,ASSLAGGDYEQY
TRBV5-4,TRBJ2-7,ASSLEGRAGTGSYEQY
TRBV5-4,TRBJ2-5,ASSLGEETQY
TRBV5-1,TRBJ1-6,ASSLNSQYNSPLH
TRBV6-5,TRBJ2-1,ASSYGGEGRNEQF
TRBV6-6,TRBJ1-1,ASSYSINTEAF
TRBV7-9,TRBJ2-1,ASSADRGGRDEQF
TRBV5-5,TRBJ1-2,APPGYT
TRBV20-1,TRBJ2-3,SAPEGYTQY
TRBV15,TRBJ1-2,ATSRGGTGLAYGYT
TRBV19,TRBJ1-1,ASRRDRGTEAF
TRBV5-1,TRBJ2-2,ASSWAPGDGELF
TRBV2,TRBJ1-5,ASRRGGDQPQH
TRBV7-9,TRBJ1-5,ASSANTGTGDQPQH
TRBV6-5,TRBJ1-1,ASSIRVETEAF
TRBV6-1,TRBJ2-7,ASSEALRAYEQY
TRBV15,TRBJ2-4,ATSRERGGWNIQY
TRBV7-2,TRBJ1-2,ASSLLFGNYGYT
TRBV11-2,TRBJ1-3,ASSLAPNTIY
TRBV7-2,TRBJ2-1,ASSLEGRREQF
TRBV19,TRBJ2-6,ASSPQQGAAGANVLT
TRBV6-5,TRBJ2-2,ASMRVNTGELF
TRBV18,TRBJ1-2,ASSPTGGASNYGYT
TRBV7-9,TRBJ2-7,ASSLRQGSYEQY
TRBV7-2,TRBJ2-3,ASSPLRSTDTQY
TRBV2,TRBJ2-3,ASTRAGGSSTDTQY